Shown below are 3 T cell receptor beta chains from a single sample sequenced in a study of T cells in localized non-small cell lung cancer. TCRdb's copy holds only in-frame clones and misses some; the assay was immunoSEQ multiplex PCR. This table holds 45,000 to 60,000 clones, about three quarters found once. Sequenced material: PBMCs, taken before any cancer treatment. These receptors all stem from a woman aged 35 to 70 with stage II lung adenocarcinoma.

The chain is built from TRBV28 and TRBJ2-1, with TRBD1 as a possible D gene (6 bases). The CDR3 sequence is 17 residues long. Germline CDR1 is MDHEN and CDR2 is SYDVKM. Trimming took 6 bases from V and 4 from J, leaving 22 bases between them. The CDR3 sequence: CASRPGGGPVEYNEQFF. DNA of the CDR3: TGTGCCAGCAGACCTGGTGGGGGCCCTGTCGAATACAATGAGCAGTTCTTC.

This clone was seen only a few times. CDR3 residues: CASSRGQGAGDEQFF. In nucleotides, the CDR3 is TGTGCCAGCAGCCGGGGACAGGGGGCGGGGGATGAGCAGTTCTTC. The chain employs TRBV13 and TRBJ2-1, with 12 bases that match TRBD1. This CDR3 region has 15 residues. Germline CDR1 and CDR2: PRHDT and FYEKMQ (reference sequence). J was trimmed by 8 bases and V by 5 bases; bases with no gene match: 7.

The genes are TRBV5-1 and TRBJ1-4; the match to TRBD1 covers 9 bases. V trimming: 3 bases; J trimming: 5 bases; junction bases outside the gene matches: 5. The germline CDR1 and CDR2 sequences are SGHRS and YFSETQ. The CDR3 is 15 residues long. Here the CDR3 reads CASSSSGTGNEKLFF. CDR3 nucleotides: TGCGCCAGCAGCTCGTCCGGGACAGGGAATGAAAAACTGTTTTTT. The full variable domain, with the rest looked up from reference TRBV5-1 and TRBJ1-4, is KAGVTQTPRYLIKTRGQQVTLSCSPISGHRSVSWYQQTPGQGLQFLFEYFSETQRNKGNFPGRFSGRQFSNSRSEMNVSTLELGDSALYLCASSSSGTGNEKLFFGSGTQLSVL.